This TCR beta chain was recorded in a study of tumor-infiltrating lymphocytes in primary liver carcinoma. Study conclusions and caveats: Tumor-adjacent and tumor-blood pairs displayed less overlap than did pairs of tumor regions.

The germline V gene has CDR1 SGHAT and CDR2 FQNNGV. Deletions cut 1 base from V and 2 bases from J, with 12 bases between. The CDR3 totals 15 residues. Extraction of RNA together with DNA used about 18-31 mg of unsorted bulk tissue. To note about this clonotype: Its specificity is unknown.

Total RNA (around 500 ng) served as template for TCR beta cDNA synthesis primed by a constant-region primer. It was through three nested multiplex PCR rounds of slightly modified ARM-PCR that TCR beta libraries arose. A C-beta reverse primer was combined with TRBV1-TRBV30 forward primers in the first two PCR rounds, and each round had around 11 cycles. One entry per CDR3 protein, called by TCRdb with MiXCR from the multiplex PCR reads. The repertoire holds about 100,000 distinct CDR3 sequences, 68% seen once, with around 27% in the top ten. Specimen: tumor-adjacent normal liver tissue. V is TRBV11-2 and J is TRBJ2-7; D tentatively reads TRBD1 or TRBD2 (5 bases each). This TCR came from a man aged 40-55 years with primary liver carcinoma and hepatitis B virus infection. CDR3 bases: TGTGCCAGCAGCTTAGCCGGTGGGGGTGCCTACGAGCAGTACTTC. It yields the protein CASSLAGGGAYEQYF.